This TCR beta chain was captured in a study of brain T cells in children with intractable seizures. Only cases whose brain tissue showed the highest T cell transcript signatures were sequenced. Using immunoSEQ multiplex PCR, the repertoire was profiled, and TCRdb retains in-frame clones only, with some absent. The profile shows 110,000 or so clones, 90% to 95% of them singletons. The clonotype originates from a boy in the first two years of life with hemimegalencephaly and intractable seizures. The specimen comprised peripheral blood, sampled at surgery.

This chain's CDR3 is CASSRGSPTDTQYF. The CDR3, as DNA: TGTGCCAGCAGCCGCGGGAGCCCCACAGATACGCAGTATTTT. The chain carries TRBV7-3 and TRBJ2-3; 7 bases line up with TRBD2. The CDR3 is 14 amino acids. Germline V CDR1 and CDR2: SGHTA, FQGTGA. V shed 5 bases, J shed 2 bases, and the junction held 4 bases outside the gene matches.